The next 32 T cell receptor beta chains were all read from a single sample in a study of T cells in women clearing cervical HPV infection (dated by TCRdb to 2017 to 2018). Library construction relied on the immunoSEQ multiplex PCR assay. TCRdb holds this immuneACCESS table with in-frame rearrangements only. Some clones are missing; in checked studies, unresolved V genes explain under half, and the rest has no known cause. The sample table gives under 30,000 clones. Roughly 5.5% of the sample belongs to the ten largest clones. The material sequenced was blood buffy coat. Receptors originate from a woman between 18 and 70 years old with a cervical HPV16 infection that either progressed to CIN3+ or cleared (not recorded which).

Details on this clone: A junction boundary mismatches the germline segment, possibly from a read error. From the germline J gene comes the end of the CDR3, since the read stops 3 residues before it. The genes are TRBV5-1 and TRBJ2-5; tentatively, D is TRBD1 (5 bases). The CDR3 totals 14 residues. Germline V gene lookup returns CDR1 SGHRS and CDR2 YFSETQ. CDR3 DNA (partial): TGCGCCAGCGTTCAAACAGGTGCCCAAGGGACC. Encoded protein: CASVQTGAQGT. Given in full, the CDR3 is CASVQTGAQGTQYF.

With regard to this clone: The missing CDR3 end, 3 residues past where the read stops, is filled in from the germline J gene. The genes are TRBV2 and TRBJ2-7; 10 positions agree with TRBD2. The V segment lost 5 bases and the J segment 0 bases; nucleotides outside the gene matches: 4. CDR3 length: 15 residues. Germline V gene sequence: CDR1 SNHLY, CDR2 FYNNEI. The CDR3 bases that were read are TGTGCCAGCAGTTTCGGACTAGCGGCCTCCTACGAG. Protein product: CASSFGLAASYE. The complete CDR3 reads CASSFGLAASYEQYF. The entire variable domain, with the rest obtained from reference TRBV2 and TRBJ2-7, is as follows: EPEVTQTPSHQVTQMGQEVILRCVPISNHLYFYWYRQILGQKVEFLVSFYNNEISEKSEIFDDQFSVERPDGSNFTLKIRSTKLEDSAMYFCASSFGLAASYEQYFGPGTRLTVT.

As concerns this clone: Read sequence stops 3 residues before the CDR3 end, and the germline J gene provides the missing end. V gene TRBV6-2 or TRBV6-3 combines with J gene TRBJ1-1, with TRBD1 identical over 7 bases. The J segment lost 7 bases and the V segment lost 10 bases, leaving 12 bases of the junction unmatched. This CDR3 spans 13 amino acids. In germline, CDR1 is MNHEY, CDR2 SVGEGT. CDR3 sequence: CATRDRVFFEAFF. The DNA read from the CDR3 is TGTGCCACCCGAGACAGGGTCTTTTTTGAA.

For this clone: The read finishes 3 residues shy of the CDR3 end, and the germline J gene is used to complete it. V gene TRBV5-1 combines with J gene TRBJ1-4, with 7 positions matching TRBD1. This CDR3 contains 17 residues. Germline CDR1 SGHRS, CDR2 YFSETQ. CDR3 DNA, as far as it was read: TGCGCCAGCAGCTTGGAGGCAGGGGGATTAGGGGCCAACGTA. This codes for CASSLEAGGLGANV. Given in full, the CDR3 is CASSLEAGGLGANVLFF. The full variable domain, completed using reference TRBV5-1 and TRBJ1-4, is KAGVTQTPRYLIKTRGQQVTLSCSPISGHRSVSWYQQTPGQGLQFLFEYFSETQRNKGNFPGRFSGRQFSNSRSEMNVSTLELGDSALYLCASSLEAGGLGANVLFFGSGTQLSVL.

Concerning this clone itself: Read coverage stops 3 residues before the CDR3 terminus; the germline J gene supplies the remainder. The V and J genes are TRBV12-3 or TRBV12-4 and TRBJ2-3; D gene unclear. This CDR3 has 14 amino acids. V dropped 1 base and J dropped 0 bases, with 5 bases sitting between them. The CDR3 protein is CASSLEPSTDTQYF. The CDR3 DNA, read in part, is TGTGCCAGCAGTTTAGAGCCTAGCACAGATACG.

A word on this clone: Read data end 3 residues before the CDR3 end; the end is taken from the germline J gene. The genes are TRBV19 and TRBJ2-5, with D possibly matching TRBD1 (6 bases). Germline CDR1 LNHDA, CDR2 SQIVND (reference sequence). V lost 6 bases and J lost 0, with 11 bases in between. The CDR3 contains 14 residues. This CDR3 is CASSSTGNQETQYF. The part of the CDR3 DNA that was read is TGTGCCAGTAGCAGCACAGGGAACCAAGAGACC.

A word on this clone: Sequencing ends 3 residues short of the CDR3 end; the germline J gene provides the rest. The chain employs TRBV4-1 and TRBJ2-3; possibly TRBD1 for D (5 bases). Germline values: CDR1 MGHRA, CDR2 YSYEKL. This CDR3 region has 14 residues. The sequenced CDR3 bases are TGCGCCAGCAGCCAAGTTCTCAGGGTGGAGACG. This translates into CASSQVLRVET. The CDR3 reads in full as CASSQVLRVETQYF.

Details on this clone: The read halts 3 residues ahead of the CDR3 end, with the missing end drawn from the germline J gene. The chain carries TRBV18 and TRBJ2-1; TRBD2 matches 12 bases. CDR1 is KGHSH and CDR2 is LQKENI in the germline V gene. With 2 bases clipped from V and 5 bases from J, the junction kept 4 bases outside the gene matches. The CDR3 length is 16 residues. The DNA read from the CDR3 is TGTGCCAGCTCACCAAGGACTAGCGGGGTCGACAATGAG. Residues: CASSPRTSGVDNE. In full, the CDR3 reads CASSPRTSGVDNEQFF.

The covered CDR3 bases are TGTGCCTGGAGTGTATTGACGGACTTGGATAGCGAG. It yields the protein CAWSVLTDLDSE. In full, the CDR3 reads CAWSVLTDLDSEQYF. The genes are TRBV30 and TRBJ2-7; weak D call: TRBD2 (5 bases). The CDR3 extends 3 residues past the end of the read, so its final part is completed from the germline J gene. V gave up 0 bases and J gave up 6 bases, with 18 bases separating them. This CDR3 spans 15 amino acids. Germline loops: CDR1 GTSNPN, CDR2 SVGIG (reference sequence). Full variable domain (remainder filled in from reference TRBV30 and TRBJ2-7): SQTIHQWPATLVQPVGSPLSLECTVEGTSNPNLYWYRQAAGRGLQLLFYSVGIGQISSEVPQNLSASRPQDRQFILSSKKLLLSDSGFYLCAWSVLTDLDSEQYFGPGTRLTVT.

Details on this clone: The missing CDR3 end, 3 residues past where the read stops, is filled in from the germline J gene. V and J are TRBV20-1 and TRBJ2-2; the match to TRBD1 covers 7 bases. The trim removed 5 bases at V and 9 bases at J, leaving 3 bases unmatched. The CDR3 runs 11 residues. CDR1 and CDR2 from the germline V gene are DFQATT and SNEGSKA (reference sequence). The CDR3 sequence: CSAGTVRELFF. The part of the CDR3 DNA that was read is TGCAGTGCTGGGACAGTTCGGGAG.

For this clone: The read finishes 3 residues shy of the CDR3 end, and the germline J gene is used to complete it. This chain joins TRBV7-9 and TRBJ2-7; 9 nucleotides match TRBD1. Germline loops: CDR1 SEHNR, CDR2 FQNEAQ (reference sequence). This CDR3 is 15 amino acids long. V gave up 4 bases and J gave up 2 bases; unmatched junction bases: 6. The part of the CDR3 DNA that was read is TGTGCCAGCAGCTCACCGGGACAGGGCCCCTACGAG. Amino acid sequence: CASSSPGQGPYE. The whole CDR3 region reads CASSSPGQGPYEQYF.

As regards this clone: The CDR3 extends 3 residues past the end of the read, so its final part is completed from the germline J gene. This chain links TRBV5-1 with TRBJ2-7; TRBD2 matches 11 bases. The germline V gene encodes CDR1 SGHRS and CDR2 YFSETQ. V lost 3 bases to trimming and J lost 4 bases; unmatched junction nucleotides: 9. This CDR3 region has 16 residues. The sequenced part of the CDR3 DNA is TGCGCCAGCAGCTGGGTGACTAGCGGGGAGTTATACGAG. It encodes CASSWVTSGELYE. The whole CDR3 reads CASSWVTSGELYEQYF.

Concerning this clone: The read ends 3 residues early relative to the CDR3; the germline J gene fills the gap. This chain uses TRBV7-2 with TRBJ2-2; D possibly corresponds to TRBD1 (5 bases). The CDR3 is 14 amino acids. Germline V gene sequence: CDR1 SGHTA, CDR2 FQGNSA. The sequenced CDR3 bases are TGTGCCAGCAGCCTCGCTTTTGGGGCCAACGTG. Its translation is CASSLAFGANV. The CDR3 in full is CASSLAFGANVLFF.

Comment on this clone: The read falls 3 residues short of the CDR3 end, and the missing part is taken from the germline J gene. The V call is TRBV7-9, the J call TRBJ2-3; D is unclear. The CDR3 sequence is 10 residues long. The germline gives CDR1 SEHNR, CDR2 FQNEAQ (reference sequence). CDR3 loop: CASSTGTQYF. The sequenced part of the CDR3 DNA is TGTGCCAGCAGCACCGGGACG.

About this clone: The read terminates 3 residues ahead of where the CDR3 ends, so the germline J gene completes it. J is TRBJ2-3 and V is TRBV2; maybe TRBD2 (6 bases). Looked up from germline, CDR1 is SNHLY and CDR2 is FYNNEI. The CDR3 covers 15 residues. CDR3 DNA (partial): TGTGCCAGCAGTGAAGTTAGAACCGGGGGAGAGACG. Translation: CASSEVRTGGET. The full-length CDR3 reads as CASSEVRTGGETQYF.

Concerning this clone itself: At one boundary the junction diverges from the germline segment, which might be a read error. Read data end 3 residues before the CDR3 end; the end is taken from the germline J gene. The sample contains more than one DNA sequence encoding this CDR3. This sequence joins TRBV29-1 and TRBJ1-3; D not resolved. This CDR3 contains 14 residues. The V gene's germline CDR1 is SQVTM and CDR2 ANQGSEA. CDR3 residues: CSVSSDNSGNTIYF. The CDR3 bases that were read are TGCAGCGTTTCCTCAGACAACTCTGGAAACACG.

The CDR3 bases that were read are TGTGCCAGTAGTATAGGTCCAGCGGGAGAGACC. It specifies CASSIGPAGET. The whole CDR3 region reads CASSIGPAGETQYF. J is TRBJ2-5 and V is TRBV19; maybe TRBD2 (6 bases). Read data end 3 residues before the CDR3 end; the end is taken from the germline J gene. The CDR3 is made up of 14 amino acids. Germline-derived CDR1 and CDR2 are LNHDA and SQIVND (reference sequence). V shed 1 base and J shed 4 bases, with 10 bases lying between them.

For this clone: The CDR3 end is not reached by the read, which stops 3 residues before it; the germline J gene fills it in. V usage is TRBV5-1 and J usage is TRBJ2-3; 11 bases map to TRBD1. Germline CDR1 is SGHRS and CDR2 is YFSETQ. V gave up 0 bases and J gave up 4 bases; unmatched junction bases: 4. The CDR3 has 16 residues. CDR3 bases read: TGCGCCAGCAGCTTGGTGGGACAGGGGGTTTCAGATACG. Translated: CASSLVGQGVSDT. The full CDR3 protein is CASSLVGQGVSDTQYF.

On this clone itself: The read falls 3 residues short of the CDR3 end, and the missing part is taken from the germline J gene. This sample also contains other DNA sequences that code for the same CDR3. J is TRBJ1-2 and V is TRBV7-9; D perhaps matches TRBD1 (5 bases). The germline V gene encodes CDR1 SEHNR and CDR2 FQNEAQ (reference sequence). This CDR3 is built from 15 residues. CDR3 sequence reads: CASSLAGASTDTYTF. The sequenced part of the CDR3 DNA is TGTGCCAGCAGCTTAGCAGGGGCGAGCACAGATACC.

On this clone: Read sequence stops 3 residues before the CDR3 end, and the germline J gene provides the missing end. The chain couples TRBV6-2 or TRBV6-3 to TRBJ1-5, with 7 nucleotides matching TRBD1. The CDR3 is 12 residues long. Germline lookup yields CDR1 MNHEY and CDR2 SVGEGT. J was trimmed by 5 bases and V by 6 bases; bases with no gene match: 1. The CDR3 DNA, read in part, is TGTGCCAGCAGCAGGGGGGATCAGCCC. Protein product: CASSRGDQP. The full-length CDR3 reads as CASSRGDQPQHF.

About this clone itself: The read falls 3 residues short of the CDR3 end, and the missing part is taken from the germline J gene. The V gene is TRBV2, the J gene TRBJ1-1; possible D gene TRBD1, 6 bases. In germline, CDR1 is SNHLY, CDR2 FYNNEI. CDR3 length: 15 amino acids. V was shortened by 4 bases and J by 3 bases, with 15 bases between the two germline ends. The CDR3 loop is CASSALQGRDTEAFF. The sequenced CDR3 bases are TGTGCCAGCAGTGCCCTACAGGGAAGAGACACTGAA.

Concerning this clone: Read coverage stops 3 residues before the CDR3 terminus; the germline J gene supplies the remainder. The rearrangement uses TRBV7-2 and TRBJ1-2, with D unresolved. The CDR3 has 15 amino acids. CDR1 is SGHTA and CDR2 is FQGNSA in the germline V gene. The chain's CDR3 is CASSLVWLADYDYTF. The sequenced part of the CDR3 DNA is TGTGCCAGCAGCTTAGTATGGCTAGCGGACTACGAC. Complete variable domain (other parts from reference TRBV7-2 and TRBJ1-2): GAGVSQSPSNKVTEKGKDVELRCDPISGHTALYWYRQSLGQGLEFLIYFQGNSAPDKSGLPSDRFSAERTGGSVSTLTIQRTQQEDSAVYLCASSLVWLADYDYTFGSGTRLTVV.

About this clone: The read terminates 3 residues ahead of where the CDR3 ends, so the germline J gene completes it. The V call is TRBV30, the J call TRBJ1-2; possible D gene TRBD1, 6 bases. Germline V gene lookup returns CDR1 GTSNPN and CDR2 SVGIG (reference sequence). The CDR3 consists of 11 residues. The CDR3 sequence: CAWSHRDDYTF. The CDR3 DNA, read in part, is TGTGCCTGGAGTCACAGGGACGAC.

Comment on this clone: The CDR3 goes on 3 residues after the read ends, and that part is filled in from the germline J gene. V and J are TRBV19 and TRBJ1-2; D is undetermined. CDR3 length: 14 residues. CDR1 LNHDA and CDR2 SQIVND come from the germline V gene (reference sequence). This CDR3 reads CASMDSRSSYDYTF. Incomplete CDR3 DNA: TGTGCCAGTATGGATAGCCGTAGCTCCTACGAC.

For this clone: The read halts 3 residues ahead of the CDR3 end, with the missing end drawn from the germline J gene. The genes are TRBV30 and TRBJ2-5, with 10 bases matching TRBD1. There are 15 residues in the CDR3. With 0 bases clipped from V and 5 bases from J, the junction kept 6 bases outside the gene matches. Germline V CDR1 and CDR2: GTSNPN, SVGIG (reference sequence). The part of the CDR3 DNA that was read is TGTGCCTGGAGTGTTAGGGACAGGGGACGGGAGACC. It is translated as CAWSVRDRGRET. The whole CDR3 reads CAWSVRDRGRETQYF.

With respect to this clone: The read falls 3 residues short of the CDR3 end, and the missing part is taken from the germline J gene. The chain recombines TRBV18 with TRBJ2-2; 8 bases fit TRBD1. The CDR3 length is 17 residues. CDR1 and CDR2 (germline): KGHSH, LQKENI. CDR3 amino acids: CASSPNVGQGTNEKLFF. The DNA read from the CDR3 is TGTGCCAGCTCACCGAATGTCGGACAGGGTACTAATGAAAAG. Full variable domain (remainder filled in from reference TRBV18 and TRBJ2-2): NAGVMQNPRHLVRRRGQEARLRCSPMKGHSHVYWYRQLPEEGLKFMVYLQKENIIDESGMPKERFSAEFPKEGPSILRIQQVVRGDSAAYFCASSPNVGQGTNEKLFFGEGSRLTVL.

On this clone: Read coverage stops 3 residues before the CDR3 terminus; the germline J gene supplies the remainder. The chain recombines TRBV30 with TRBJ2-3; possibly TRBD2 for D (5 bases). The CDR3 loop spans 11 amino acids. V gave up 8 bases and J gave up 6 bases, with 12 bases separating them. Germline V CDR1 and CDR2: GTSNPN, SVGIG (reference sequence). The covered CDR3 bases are TGTGCCACCCGAATAGCGGATACG. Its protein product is CATRIADT. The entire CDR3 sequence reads CATRIADTQYF. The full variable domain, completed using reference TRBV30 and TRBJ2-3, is SQTIHQWPATLVQPVGSPLSLECTVEGTSNPNLYWYRQAAGRGLQLLFYSVGIGQISSEVPQNLSASRPQDRQFILSSKKLLLSDSGFYLCATRIADTQYFGPGTRLTVL.

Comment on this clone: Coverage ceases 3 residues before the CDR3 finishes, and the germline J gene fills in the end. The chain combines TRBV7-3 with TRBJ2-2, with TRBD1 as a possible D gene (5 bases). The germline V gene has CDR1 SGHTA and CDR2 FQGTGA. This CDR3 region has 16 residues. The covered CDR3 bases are TGTGCCAGCAGCTTAGGCAGAAGCTCTGGGGCCAACGTG. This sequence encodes CASSLGRSSGANV. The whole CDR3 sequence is CASSLGRSSGANVLFF.

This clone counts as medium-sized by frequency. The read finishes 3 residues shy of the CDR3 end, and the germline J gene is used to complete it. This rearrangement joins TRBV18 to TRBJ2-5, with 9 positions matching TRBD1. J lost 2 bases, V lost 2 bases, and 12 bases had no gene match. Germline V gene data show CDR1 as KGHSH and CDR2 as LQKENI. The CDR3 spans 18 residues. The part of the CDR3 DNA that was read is TGTGCCAGCTCACCATTAGGCGGAACAGGGGGCTGGCAAGAGACC. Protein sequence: CASSPLGGTGGWQET. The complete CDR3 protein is CASSPLGGTGGWQETQYF.

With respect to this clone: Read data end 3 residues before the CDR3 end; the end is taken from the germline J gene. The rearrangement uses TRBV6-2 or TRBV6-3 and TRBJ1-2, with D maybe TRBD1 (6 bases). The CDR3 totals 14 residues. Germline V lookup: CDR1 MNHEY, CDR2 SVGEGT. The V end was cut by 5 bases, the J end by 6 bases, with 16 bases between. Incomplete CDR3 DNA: TGTGCCAGCAGTACTCCCGACAGGTGGAATGGC. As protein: CASSTPDRWNG. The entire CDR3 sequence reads CASSTPDRWNGYTF.

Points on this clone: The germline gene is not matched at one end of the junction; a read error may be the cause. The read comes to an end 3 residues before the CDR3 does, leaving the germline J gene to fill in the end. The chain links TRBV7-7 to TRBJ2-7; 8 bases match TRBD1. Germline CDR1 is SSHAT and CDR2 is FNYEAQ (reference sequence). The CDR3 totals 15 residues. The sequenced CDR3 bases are TGTGCTAGCAGCTTAGGACAGGGCGCCGTTTACGAG. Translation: CASSLGQGAVYE. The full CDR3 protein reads CASSLGQGAVYEQYF. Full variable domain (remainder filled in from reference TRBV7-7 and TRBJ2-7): GAGVSQSPRYKVTKRGQDVTLRCDPISSHATLYWYQQALGQGPEFLTYFNYEAQPDKSGLPSDRFSAERPEGSISTLTIQRTEQRDSAMYRCASSLGQGAVYEQYFGPGTRLTVT.

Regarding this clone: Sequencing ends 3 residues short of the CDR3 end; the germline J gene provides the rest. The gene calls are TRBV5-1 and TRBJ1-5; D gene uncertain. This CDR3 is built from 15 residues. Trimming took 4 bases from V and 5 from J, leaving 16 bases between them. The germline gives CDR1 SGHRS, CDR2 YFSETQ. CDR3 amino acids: CASSPGSEVHQPQHF. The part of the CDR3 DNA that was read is TGCGCCAGCAGCCCGGGGAGTGAGGTCCATCAGCCC.